These 16 T cell receptor beta chains came from one sample sequenced in a study of yellow fever vaccine responses in identical twins. TCRdb used MiXCR to reprocess the RT-PCR reads, holding one entry per CDR3 protein. The sample includes about 19,000 distinct CDR3 sequences, about 65% seen only once; the top ten take roughly 2.7%. The sequences come from T cells from blood (PBMCs), unsorted or a sorted subset (not recorded which), collected before or after yellow fever vaccination (not recorded which). All receptors derive from a young woman who received the yellow fever vaccine.

This clonotype showed up just a few times. The rearrangement joins TRBV10-3 to TRBJ1-5; D uncertain. Germline-derived CDR1 and CDR2 are ENHRY and SYGVKD. V was pared by 3 bases and J by 5 bases, with 11 bases between. The CDR3 is 14 residues long. This CDR3 is CAISDGVNDQPQHF. For the CDR3, the DNA is TGTGCCATCAGTGATGGGGTTAACGATCAGCCCCAGCATTTT.

This chain joins TRBV24-1 and TRBJ2-1; no clear D. V gave up 7 bases and J gave up 7 bases, with 19 bases separating them. Looked up from germline, CDR1 is KGHDR and CDR2 is SFDVKD. The CDR3 runs 15 residues. The CDR3 loop reads CATSDPNTNGNEQFF. The CDR3 nucleotides are TGTGCCACCAGCGACCCTAACACAAACGGGAATGAGCAGTTCTTC.

This clonotype was seen only once. The DNA is omitted, as the CDR3 cannot be located on it reliably, and the CDR3 follows TCRdb's listing. J is TRBJ2-6 and V is TRBV12-1; TRBD1, the table's D call, lacks a check against the DNA. TRBV12-1 is deemed a pseudogene. Including both end residues, the CDR3 is 16 amino acids long. CDR3 amino acids: CASSFGTGSGANVLTF.

V usage is TRBV28 and J usage is TRBJ2-7, with 7 bases lining up with TRBD1. Trimming at V came to 5 bases and at J to 2 bases, leaving 9 bases not matched to a gene. The CDR3 spans 15 residues. Germline CDR1 reads MDHEN; CDR2 reads SYDVKM. CDR3 residues: CASSKMDRPPYEQYV. The CDR3 nucleotides are TGTGCCAGCAGTAAGATGGACAGGCCACCCTACGAGCAGTACGTC.

The chain is built from TRBV27 and TRBJ2-7; D could derive from TRBD1 or TRBD2 (6 bases each). CDR3 length equals 14 residues. CDR1 and CDR2 from the germline V gene are MNHEY and SMNVEV (reference sequence). The ends were cut back, 2 bases at V and 3 bases at J, with 11 bases in the middle. The CDR3 protein is CASSLGGQGYEQYV. The CDR3, as DNA: TGTGCCAGCAGTTTAGGGGGGCAGGGCTACGAGCAGTACGTC.

Here the CDR3 DNA reads TGTGCCACCAGCAGAGACTTTAACGGGGTGACCCAGTACTTC. Protein product: CATSRDFNGVTQYF. The chain carries TRBV15 and TRBJ2-5, with D maybe TRBD2 (5 bases). The CDR3 totals 14 residues. Looked up from germline, CDR1 is LNHNV and CDR2 is YYDKDF (reference sequence). Deletions cut 0 bases from V and 7 bases from J, with 12 bases between.

The rearrangement uses TRBV11-1 and TRBJ1-2, with D perhaps matching TRBD1 (6 bases). The V gene's germline CDR1 is SGHAT and CDR2 FQDESV (reference sequence). V lost 5 bases to trimming and J lost 2 bases, with 9 bases between them. CDR3 length: 13 amino acids. CDR3 amino acids: CASSPTGNYGYTF. The CDR3, as DNA: TGTGCCAGCAGCCCCACAGGGAACTATGGCTACACCTTC.

Comment on this clonotype: One end of the junction does not line up with germline, which may come from a read error. The rearrangement joins TRBV18 to TRBJ2-7, with 8 bases matching TRBD1. CDR1 and CDR2 (germline): KGHSH, LQKENI. This CDR3 contains 15 residues. The CDR3 loop is CASSAPLTGAHEQYF. CDR3 nucleotides: TGTGCCAGCTCAGCACCGTTGACAGGGGCCCACGAGCAGTACTTC.

This clonotype was picked up a small number of times. This chain uses TRBV11-3 with TRBJ2-1; a weak D match, TRBD1 (5 bases). This CDR3 comprises 15 residues. V was pared by 3 bases and J by 7 bases, with 16 bases between. CDR1 and CDR2 from the germline V gene are SGHNT and YENEEA. CDR3: CASSFVGRMRNEQFF. CDR3 nucleotides: TGTGCCAGCAGCTTTGTGGGGCGGATGAGGAATGAGCAGTTCTTC. The whole variable domain, filled in from reference TRBV11-3 and TRBJ2-1, reads EAGVVQSPRYKIIEKKQPVAFWCNPISGHNTLYWYLQNLGQGPELLIRYENEEAVDDSQLPKDRFSAERLKGVDSTLKIQPAELGDSAVYLCASSFVGRMRNEQFFGPGTRLTVL.

This clonotype occurred a few times. The V call is TRBV5-1, the J call TRBJ1-1; D not resolved. Germline CDR1 is SGHRS and CDR2 is YFSETQ. V was cut by 0 bases and J by 4 bases, with 13 bases left in between. This CDR3 is built from 15 residues. The CDR3 loop reads CASSLGAGIFTEAFF. The DNA of the CDR3 is TGCGCCAGCAGCTTGGGGGCCGGTATTTTCACTGAAGCTTTCTTT.

The chain recombines TRBV4-1 with TRBJ1-1; a possible D gene is TRBD1 (5 bases). Germline V lookup: CDR1 MGHRA, CDR2 YSYEKL. This CDR3 spans 13 amino acids. V lost 1 base and J lost 7, with 10 bases in between. CDR3 coding DNA: TGCGCCAGCAGCCAAGCGAGCGGGGGTGAAGCTTTCTTT. Protein: CASSQASGGEAFF.

The chain couples TRBV9 to TRBJ2-1; 7 nucleotides match TRBD2. V lost 1 base to trimming and J lost 3 bases; unmatched junction nucleotides: 4. From germline, CDR1 is SGDLS and CDR2 YYNGEE. The CDR3 covers 15 residues. Written as DNA, the CDR3 is TGTGCCAGCAGCGTACGGCGGGAGAACTACAATGAGCAGTTCTTC. It translates to CASSVRRENYNEQFF.

The chain employs TRBV11-3 and TRBJ2-3; D ambiguous. The CDR3 loop spans 15 amino acids. V dropped 5 bases and J dropped 0 bases, with 12 bases sitting between them. Germline lookup yields CDR1 SGHNT and CDR2 YENEEA. CDR3 protein: CASSPSRASTDTQYF. DNA of the CDR3: TGTGCCAGCAGCCCGAGTCGGGCAAGCACAGATACGCAGTATTTT.

The genes are TRBV11-2 and TRBJ1-4, with D unresolved. The CDR3 totals 15 residues. CDR1 is SGHAT and CDR2 is FQNNGV in the germline V gene. V shed 7 bases and J shed 2 bases, with 14 bases lying between them. The CDR3 coding sequence is TGTGCCAGCACCAAACGGGGAGCCACTAATGAAAAACTGTTTTTT. Amino acid sequence: CASTKRGATNEKLFF.

This chain uses TRBV13 with TRBJ2-1, with no clear D. Per the germline V gene, CDR1 is PRHDT and CDR2 is FYEKMQ (reference sequence). CDR3 length: 11 amino acids. Between the trimmed V and J ends, which lost 5 bases and 6 bases, there was a span of 5 bases. The CDR3 coding sequence is TGTGCCAGCAGCCTCGCCAATGAGCAGTTCTTC. Amino acid sequence: CASSLANEQFF.

This clonotype has a single count. The chain is built from TRBV5-4 and TRBJ2-5; 9 positions match TRBD2. The length of the CDR3 is 16 residues. The germline gives CDR1 SGHNT, CDR2 YYREEE (reference sequence). Unmatched junction bases numbered 6, after V lost 1 base and J lost 2 bases. As DNA, the CDR3 is TGTGCCAGCAGCTTGAGGAGCGGGGGGTTACAAGAGACCCAGTACTTC. Translated, it gives CASSLRSGGLQETQYF.